These 20 T cell receptor beta chains were all obtained from the same sample, sequenced in a study of T cell responses to AZD1222 COVID-19 vaccine. The repertoire was sequenced with immunoSEQ multiplex PCR; TCRdb's copy has only in-frame clones and lacks some. Of some 130,000 clones listed, roughly 90% are singletons. The sequencing used peripheral blood, collected on day 0 of AZD1222 vaccination. The source of these receptors is an adult in good health.

The V call is TRBV4-2, the J call TRBJ1-6; D ambiguous. This CDR3 is 15 amino acids long. V was clipped by 3 bases and J by 5 bases, with 11 bases between them. Per the germline V gene, CDR1 is LGHNA and CDR2 is YNFKEQ. The CDR3 protein is CASSQARADNSPLHF. In DNA, the CDR3 is TGTGCCAGCAGCCAGGCGAGGGCCGATAATTCACCCCTCCACTTT.

J is TRBJ1-5 and V is TRBV11-3; the D gene is possibly TRBD1 (5 bases). The germline gives CDR1 SGHNT, CDR2 YENEEA. CDR3 length: 16 residues. The ends were cut back, 4 bases at V and 0 bases at J, with 13 bases in the middle. CDR3: CASSSGRDHSNQPQHF. CDR3 in DNA: TGTGCCAGCAGCTCGGGACGGGACCATAGCAATCAGCCCCAGCATTTT. Drawing the rest from reference TRBV11-3 and TRBJ1-5, the complete variable domain is EAGVVQSPRYKIIEKKQPVAFWCNPISGHNTLYWYLQNLGQGPELLIRYENEEAVDDSQLPKDRFSAERLKGVDSTLKIQPAELGDSAVYLCASSSGRDHSNQPQHFGDGTRLSIL.

The V gene is TRBV19, the J gene TRBJ1-2; possible D gene TRBD1, 6 bases. Germline assignment: CDR1 LNHDA and CDR2 SQIVND (reference sequence). The CDR3 consists of 13 residues. Trimming took 5 bases from V and 4 from J, leaving 11 bases between them. The CDR3: CASSGGPGYGYTF. CDR3 nucleotides: TGTGCCAGTAGTGGGGGGCCGGGCTATGGCTACACCTTC.

This clone appeared once. The same CDR3 is also encoded by other DNA sequences in this sample. The gene calls are TRBV14 and TRBJ1-2, with D hard to call. Trimming took 1 base from V and 5 from J, leaving 8 bases between them. Germline V gives CDR1 SGHDN, CDR2 FVKESK. This CDR3 is built from 13 residues. The CDR3 loop is CASSQGLQYGYTF. CDR3 coding DNA: TGTGCCAGCAGCCAAGGGCTTCAGTATGGCTACACCTTC.

This sequence joins TRBV7-8 and TRBJ2-5, with D uncertain. Germline assignment: CDR1 SGHVS and CDR2 FQNEAQ. V was pared by 5 bases and J by 6 bases, with 13 bases between. This CDR3 is built from 13 residues. CDR3 region: CASSALQRKTQYF. In DNA, the CDR3 is TGTGCCAGCAGCGCGTTACAGAGGAAGACCCAGTACTTC. The full variable domain, completed using reference TRBV7-8 and TRBJ2-5, is GAGVSQSPRYKVAKRGQDVALRCDPISGHVSLFWYQQALGQGPEFLTYFQNEAQLDKSGLPSDRFFAERPEGSVSTLKIQRTQQEDSAVYLCASSALQRKTQYFGPGTRLLVL.

This clone was seen only once. The gene calls are TRBV28 and TRBJ1-4; D is unresolved. CDR1 and CDR2 from the germline V gene are MDHEN and SYDVKM. CDR3 length: 14 amino acids. Trimming shortened V by 3 bases and J by 4 bases, and 9 bases separated the two germline ends. CDR3 coding DNA: TGTGCCAGCAGTTTGGGTAGGGATAATGAAAAACTGTTTTTT. Its protein product is CASSLGRDNEKLFF. Full variable domain (outside the CDR3, taken from reference TRBV28 and TRBJ1-4): DVKVTQSSRYLVKRTGEKVFLECVQDMDHENMFWYRQDPGLGLRLIYFSYDVKMKEKGDIPEGYSVSREKKERFSLILESASTNQTSMYLCASSLGRDNEKLFFGSGTQLSVL.

The chain has TRBV7-2 and TRBJ2-1; the match to TRBD1 covers 9 bases. The CDR3 runs to 16 residues. Germline CDR1 is SGHTA and CDR2 is FQGNSA. Trimming took 4 bases from V and 3 from J; bases not matched to a gene: 7. The CDR3, as DNA: TGTGCCAGCAGCTCGGCCGGGACAGGGCTCTACAATGAGCAGTTCTTC. This translates into CASSSAGTGLYNEQFF.

CDR3 coding DNA: TGTGCCAGCAGCACCACAGCGGGACTCCTTCGCAATGAGCAGTTCTTC. Amino acid sequence: CASSTTAGLLRNEQFF. The chain carries TRBV9 and TRBJ2-1; 7 bases fit TRBD2. In germline, CDR1 is SGDLS, CDR2 YYNGEE. The CDR3 extends over 16 amino acids. Unmatched junction bases numbered 13, after V lost 4 bases and J lost 6 bases.

This rearrangement joins TRBV11-2 to TRBJ1-5; the match to TRBD1 covers 7 bases. V was pared by 5 bases and J by 0 bases, with 13 bases of the junction left unmatched. Germline V lookup: CDR1 SGHAT, CDR2 FQNNGV. The CDR3 consists of 18 residues. DNA of the CDR3: TGTGCCAGCAGCCCGGGGGGAGGGACAGTTAATAGCAATCAGCCCCAGCATTTT. This encodes CASSPGGGTVNSNQPQHF.

V and J are TRBV6-5 and TRBJ2-1, with 14 bases that match TRBD2. The CDR3 is 15 amino acids. Germline-derived CDR1 and CDR2 are MNHEY and SVGAGI. Trimming took 4 bases from V and 7 from J; bases not matched to a gene: 3. CDR3 protein: CASSSGLAGANEQFF. The CDR3 region has the DNA TGTGCCAGCAGTTCGGGACTAGCGGGGGCAAATGAGCAGTTCTTC.

The chain couples TRBV18 to TRBJ1-4; D remains unclear. Per germline, CDR1 KGHSH and CDR2 LQKENI. V was cut by 5 bases and J by 1 base, with 5 bases left in between. The CDR3 sequence is 13 residues long. CDR3 sequence (DNA): TGTGCCAGCTCAGTAGGAACTAATGAAAAACTGTTTTTT. This gives the protein CASSVGTNEKLFF.

The rearrangement joins TRBV6-1 to TRBJ1-2, with no clear D. V was pared by 2 bases and J by 5 bases, with 6 bases between. This CDR3 region has 12 residues. Looked up from germline, CDR1 is MNHNS and CDR2 is SASEGT. Written as DNA, the CDR3 is TGTGCCAGCAGTGAAAGAGGGTATGGCTACACCTTC. This translates into CASSERGYGYTF.

The V call is TRBV27, the J call TRBJ2-5, with 8 bases identical to TRBD2. Germline-derived CDR1 and CDR2 are MNHEY and SMNVEV (reference sequence). V dropped 7 bases and J dropped 4; count of bases not matched to a gene: 2. The CDR3 sequence is 12 residues long. The CDR3 reads CASKSGGETQYF. As DNA, the CDR3 is TGTGCCAGCAAAAGCGGGGGAGAGACCCAGTACTTC.

The rearrangement links TRBV5-1 to TRBJ2-1; unclear D gene. Germline assignment: CDR1 SGHRS and CDR2 YFSETQ. The length of the CDR3 is 14 residues. The ends were cut back, 4 bases at V and 3 bases at J, with 11 bases in the middle. The DNA for the CDR3 is TGCGCCAGCAGCGCAGACCTCAACTACAATGAGCAGTTCTTC. Protein: CASSADLNYNEQFF.

This clone was seen a handful of times. The J gene is TRBJ1-2, the V gene TRBV5-8, with TRBD1 as a possible D gene (5 bases). Germline values: CDR1 SGHTS, CDR2 YDEGEE. This CDR3 region has 13 residues. In DNA, the CDR3 is TGTGCGACACGGAGAGGGACTTTCTATGGCTACACCTTC. It encodes CATRRGTFYGYTF. Complete variable domain (other parts from reference TRBV5-8 and TRBJ1-2): EAGVTQSPTHLIKTRGQQATLRCSPISGHTSVYWYQQALGLGLQFLLWYDEGEERNRGNFPPRFSGRQFPNYSSELNVNALELEDSALYLCATRRGTFYGYTFGSGTRLTVV.

The chain links TRBV29-1 to TRBJ2-1; 13 bases line up with TRBD2. This CDR3 is built from 15 residues. Germline values: CDR1 SQVTM, CDR2 ANQGSEA. V shed 6 bases, J shed 7 bases, and the junction held 9 bases outside the gene matches. CDR3 nucleotides: TGCAGCGTGGCTACTAGCGGGGGGGCGGTTAATGAGCAGTTCTTC. Protein product: CSVATSGGAVNEQFF.

This clone has a handful of counts. The chain joins TRBV7-9 to TRBJ2-1, with D perhaps TRBD1 or TRBD2 (6 bases each). The germline CDR1 and CDR2 sequences are SEHNR and FQNEAQ (reference sequence). CDR3 length: 18 amino acids. Between the trimmed V and J ends, which lost 5 bases and 6 bases, there was a span of 26 bases. CDR3 sequence: CASSLSSEGGLFRNEQFF. In DNA form, the CDR3 reads TGTGCCAGCAGCCTTTCCAGTGAAGGGGGGCTGTTCCGCAATGAGCAGTTCTTC.

This chain uses TRBV5-4 with TRBJ1-2, with 7 bases lining up with TRBD1. The CDR3 loop spans 15 amino acids. The germline gives CDR1 SGHNT, CDR2 YYREEE (reference sequence). V shed 4 bases and J 8 bases; nucleotides not matched to a gene: 14. DNA for the CDR3: TGTGCCAGCAGCCCACCGGGACAGACTACTTGGGGCTACACCTTC. This codes for CASSPPGQTTWGYTF.

The V gene is TRBV3-1 (or the pseudogene TRBV3-2), the J gene TRBJ1-2, with a weak D call TRBD1 (5 bases). CDR3 length: 16 amino acids. Germline V gene sequence: CDR1 LGHDT, CDR2 YNNKEL (reference sequence). The V gene lost 0 bases and the J gene lost 5 bases, with 16 bases spanning the gap. DNA for the CDR3: TGTGCCAGCAGCCAAGATGACCAGGGCCCTCCATATGGCTACACCTTC. It specifies CASSQDDQGPPYGYTF.

The rearrangement joins TRBV5-6 to TRBJ2-1; maybe TRBD2 (5 bases). This CDR3 contains 12 residues. Trimming shortened V by 1 base and J by 11 bases, and 10 bases separated the two germline ends. Germline V gene sequence: CDR1 SGHDT, CDR2 YYEEEE. Here the CDR3 reads CASSLNRGKQFF. In DNA form, the CDR3 reads TGTGCCAGCAGCTTGAATCGGGGAAAGCAGTTCTTC.